These 26 T cell receptor beta chains were sequenced from one sample in a study of cytomegalovirus exposure and HLA in healthy donors. The table came from immunoSEQ multiplex PCR; TCRdb's copy has only in-frame clones and leaves some out. The repertoire consists of 150,000 to 200,000 clones, with 88% occurring once and the leading ten covering about 2.7%. Sequencing was done on a sample of PBMCs. All receptors derive from a man between 18 and 35 years old in good health and CMV-seronegative.

The chain combines TRBV10-1 with TRBJ1-5; weak D call: TRBD1 (5 bases). Per the germline V gene, CDR1 is WNHNN and CDR2 is SYGVQD (reference sequence). CDR3 length equals 14 residues. Trimming removed 2 bases from V and 4 bases from J, with 9 bases in between. CDR3 sequence (DNA): TGCGCCAGCAGTGAGGGGGCAGGGAATCAGCCCCAGCATTTT. It codes for CASSEGAGNQPQHF.

This clone has just one count. The rearrangement uses TRBV7-9 and TRBJ1-1; unclear D gene. The CDR3 sequence is 13 residues long. Trimming pared 5 bases from V and 0 bases from J, leaving 7 bases between. Germline assignment: CDR1 SEHNR and CDR2 FQNEAQ (reference sequence). This CDR3 reads CASSHAVNTEAFF. CDR3 bases: TGTGCCAGCAGCCACGCGGTGAACACTGAAGCTTTCTTT.

This chain connects TRBV7-9 to TRBJ1-2, with D possibly being TRBD1 (6 bases). The CDR3 covers 14 residues. The germline CDR1 and CDR2 sequences are SEHNR and FQNEAQ (reference sequence). The ends were cut back, 2 bases at V and 4 bases at J, with 11 bases in the middle. In DNA, the CDR3 is TGTGCCAGCAGCTTATCAGGACAGACCTATGGCTACACCTTC. It yields the protein CASSLSGQTYGYTF. Combining the CDR3 with reference TRBV7-9 and TRBJ1-2 gives the whole variable domain DTGVSQNPRHKITKRGQNVTFRCDPISEHNRLYWYRQTLGQGPEFLTYFQNEAQLEKSRLLSDRFSAERPKGSFSTLEIQRTEQGDSAMYLCASSLSGQTYGYTFGSGTRLTVV.

The chain joins TRBV13 to TRBJ2-5; no clear D gene. V was cut by 1 base and J by 4 bases, with 7 bases left in between. Germline V lookup: CDR1 PRHDT, CDR2 FYEKMQ (reference sequence). The CDR3 totals 13 residues. The CDR3 DNA reads as TGTGCCAGCAGCTTAGAATATCGAGAGACCCAGTACTTC. This gives the protein CASSLEYRETQYF. Combining the CDR3 with reference TRBV13 and TRBJ2-5 gives the whole variable domain AAGVIQSPRHLIKEKRETATLKCYPIPRHDTVYWYQQGPGQDPQFLISFYEKMQSDKGSIPDRFSAQQFSDYHSELNMSSLELGDSALYFCASSLEYRETQYFGPGTRLLVL.

The chain has TRBV11-2 and TRBJ2-5; possible D gene TRBD2, 5 bases. V was shortened by 1 base and J by 5 bases, with 17 bases between the two germline ends. Germline V CDR1 and CDR2: SGHAT, FQNNGV. This CDR3 comprises 16 residues. DNA of the CDR3: TGTGCCAGCAGCTTAGGTACTAGTCTTCTGGGGGAGACCCAGTACTTC. It encodes CASSLGTSLLGETQYF.

CDR3 in amino acids: CASSSPGESATDTQYF. CDR3 nucleotides: TGTGCCAGCAGCTCCCCAGGGGAATCCGCCACAGATACGCAGTATTTT. The rearrangement joins TRBV5-8 to TRBJ2-3; perhaps TRBD1 as D (6 bases). Deletions cut 3 bases from V and 2 bases from J, with 16 bases between. The CDR3 totals 16 residues. Germline V gene lookup returns CDR1 SGHTS and CDR2 YDEGEE.

CDR3 sequence reads: CASSLLSTGELFF. The CDR3 bases are TGTGCCAGCAGTTTACTAAGCACCGGGGAGCTGTTTTTT. This chain joins TRBV27 and TRBJ2-2; D gene uncertain. Trimming removed 2 bases at V and 4 bases at J, with 5 bases between. CDR1 and CDR2 from the germline V gene are MNHEY and SMNVEV (reference sequence). The CDR3 sequence is 13 residues long.

Turning to this clone: Other DNA sequences in this specimen translate into the identical CDR3. CDR3: CASSYSGGTEAFF. The DNA for the CDR3 is TGTGCCAGCAGTTACTCGGGGGGCACTGAAGCTTTCTTT. V and J are TRBV6-6 and TRBJ1-1; TRBD1 is a possible D gene (5 bases). V was pared by 0 bases and J by 4 bases, with 6 bases between. CDR3 length: 13 amino acids. Looked up from germline, CDR1 is MNHNY and CDR2 is SVGAGI (reference sequence).

The rearrangement links TRBV11-2 to TRBJ1-5; D may be TRBD1 (5 bases). V lost 0 bases and J lost 6, with 6 bases in between. Germline V lookup: CDR1 SGHAT, CDR2 FQNNGV. CDR3 length: 13 residues. The CDR3 region is CASSLEGVQPQHF. CDR3 in DNA: TGTGCCAGCAGCTTAGAAGGGGTTCAGCCCCAGCATTTT.

The chain uses TRBV6-1 and TRBJ1-1; D unresolved. Germline V gene sequence: CDR1 MNHNS, CDR2 SASEGT. V was shortened by 1 base and J by 0 bases, with 9 bases between the two germline ends. The CDR3 totals 15 residues. CDR3 coding DNA: TGTGCCAGCAGTGAAGGGCAGTTTATGAACACTGAAGCTTTCTTT. Its protein is CASSEGQFMNTEAFF.

The gene calls are TRBV19 and TRBJ1-2, with TRBD1 matching 9 bases. Germline V gene sequence: CDR1 LNHDA, CDR2 SQIVND (reference sequence). V gave up 11 bases and J gave up 7 bases; unmatched junction bases: 11. The CDR3 is 13 amino acids. The CDR3 loop reads CAVTGTGLVGYTF. CDR3 nucleotides: TGTGCCGTTACCGGGACAGGGTTAGTTGGCTACACCTTC.

This clone was detected only once. This chain connects TRBV4-2 to TRBJ2-7; a possible D gene is TRBD2 (6 bases). CDR1 and CDR2 (germline): LGHNA, YNFKEQ. V lost 0 bases and J lost 6, with 12 bases in between. The CDR3 contains 14 residues. The DNA of the CDR3 is TGTGCCAGCAGCCAAGATCTCACTAGCTCCGAGCAGTACTTC. Protein sequence: CASSQDLTSSEQYF.

The chain links TRBV28 to TRBJ2-5; 14 positions agree with TRBD2. Germline assignment: CDR1 MDHEN and CDR2 SYDVKM. This CDR3 spans 16 amino acids. Unmatched junction bases numbered 7, after V lost 5 bases and J lost 5 bases. The CDR3 is CASSLGTSGRKETQYF. The CDR3 DNA reads as TGTGCCAGCAGTCTAGGGACTAGCGGGAGAAAGGAGACCCAGTACTTC.

This chain joins TRBV21-1 and TRBJ2-7; TRBD1 is the table's D call, not checked against the DNA. TRBV21-1 is deemed a pseudogene. The CDR3 loop spans 12 amino acids. The chain's CDR3 is CASRGQDIPTYV. The DNA of the CDR3 is TGTGCCAGCCGCGGACAGGACATTCCAACGTACGTC.

This chain connects TRBV7-9 to TRBJ2-7; D might be TRBD2 (6 bases). This CDR3 comprises 19 residues. The germline V gene encodes CDR1 SEHNR and CDR2 FQNEAQ (reference sequence). Between the trimmed V and J ends, which lost 5 bases and 0 bases, there was a span of 26 bases. The CDR3 protein is CASSPRAGLKFLSSYEQYF. The CDR3 DNA is TGTGCCAGCAGCCCTAGAGCGGGCCTCAAATTCCTTAGCTCCTACGAGCAGTACTTC.

This clone was seen once. V gene TRBV11-2 combines with J gene TRBJ2-7; tentative D call: TRBD1 (6 bases). The CDR3 sequence is 14 residues long. Germline V gives CDR1 SGHAT, CDR2 FQNNGV. V dropped 7 bases and J dropped 2 bases, with 15 bases sitting between them. The CDR3 region is CASILQGRPYEQYF. In DNA, the CDR3 is TGTGCCAGCATCCTACAGGGACGTCCCTACGAGCAGTACTTC. The complete variable domain, with remaining parts taken from reference TRBV11-2 and TRBJ2-7, reads EAGVAQSPRYKIIEKRQSVAFWCNPISGHATLYWYQQILGQGPKLLIQFQNNGVVDDSQLPKDRFSAERLKGVDSTLKIQPAKLEDSAVYLCASILQGRPYEQYFGPGTRLTVT.

V is TRBV2 and J is TRBJ2-2; possibly TRBD2 for D (5 bases). CDR1 and CDR2 (germline): SNHLY, FYNNEI. This CDR3 has 14 amino acids. Trimming took 8 bases from V and 6 from J, leaving 16 bases between them. The CDR3 sequence is CASGGRDPSGELFF. In DNA, the CDR3 is TGTGCCAGCGGCGGGCGCGACCCCTCCGGGGAGCTGTTTTTT.

The rearrangement joins TRBV28 to TRBJ2-3, with D possibly being TRBD2 (5 bases). Germline loops: CDR1 MDHEN, CDR2 SYDVKM. Trimming removed 4 bases at V and 0 bases at J, with 14 bases between. The CDR3 is 16 amino acids. CDR3 amino acids: CASSYMDSPSTDTQYF. The DNA of the CDR3 is TGTGCCAGCAGTTACATGGACTCGCCGAGCACAGATACGCAGTATTTT.

The chain recombines TRBV30 with TRBJ2-7; D is perhaps TRBD1 (6 bases). The V end was cut by 3 bases, the J end by 3 bases, with 9 bases between. CDR3 length: 12 amino acids. Germline loops: CDR1 GTSNPN, CDR2 SVGIG (reference sequence). CDR3 region: CAWSRDNYEQYV. The CDR3 DNA reads as TGTGCCTGGAGCCGGGACAACTACGAGCAGTACGTC.

CDR3 region: CASSFRLAGAHEQYF. The CDR3 DNA follows: TGTGCCAGCAGCTTTAGACTAGCGGGAGCGCACGAGCAGTACTTC. The chain joins TRBV7-9 to TRBJ2-7; the match to TRBD2 covers 12 bases. CDR1 and CDR2 from the germline V gene are SEHNR and FQNEAQ (reference sequence). Losses at the gene ends were 3 bases for V and 5 bases for J; bases not matched to a gene: 5. The CDR3 length is 15 residues.

The V and J genes are TRBV4-1 and TRBJ2-5; 10 bases fit TRBD2. Per the germline V gene, CDR1 is MGHRA and CDR2 is YSYEKL. CDR3 length equals 15 residues. The V gene end was trimmed by 0 bases and the J gene end by 3 bases; junction bases not matched to a gene: 1. The CDR3 region is CASSQELAGKETQYF. The DNA for the CDR3 is TGCGCCAGCAGCCAAGAACTAGCGGGGAAAGAGACCCAGTACTTC.

This CDR3 is CASSEAETGSDGYTF. CDR3 sequence (DNA): TGTGCCAGCAGTGAAGCAGAGACAGGGTCCGATGGCTACACCTTC. The chain links TRBV6-1 to TRBJ1-2; 7 bases match TRBD1. Germline V gene sequence: CDR1 MNHNS, CDR2 SASEGT. The CDR3 sequence is 15 residues long. The V segment lost 0 bases and the J segment 6 bases; nucleotides outside the gene matches: 7.

This rearrangement joins TRBV14 to TRBJ2-5; maybe TRBD1 (6 bases). There are 15 residues in the CDR3. The V and J ends lost 4 bases and 6 bases respectively, with 18 bases between them. The germline gives CDR1 SGHDN, CDR2 FVKESK. This CDR3 is CASSPSSTGYQTQYF. Written as DNA, the CDR3 is TGTGCCAGCAGCCCTTCAAGCACAGGGTATCAGACCCAGTACTTC.

Here the CDR3 DNA reads TGTGCCAGCAGCTCCCAGACAGGGCTGCAGCCCCAGCATTTT. Its translation is CASSSQTGLQPQHF. V usage is TRBV5-6 and J usage is TRBJ1-5; 7 positions match TRBD1. Germline CDR1 and CDR2: SGHDT and YYEEEE. The CDR3 has 14 amino acids. After removal of 3 bases from V and 7 bases from J, the junction contained 7 bases not matched to a gene.

The chain links TRBV6-5 to TRBJ1-3; D not certain. The CDR3 length is 15 residues. Germline CDR1 MNHEY, CDR2 SVGAGI. V was clipped by 2 bases and J by 0 bases, with 8 bases between them. In DNA form, the CDR3 reads TGTGCCAGCAGTTACGGAGTCCTCTCTGGAAACACCATATATTTT. Translated, it gives CASSYGVLSGNTIYF.

This clone came up once. This chain uses TRBV6-6 with TRBJ1-2; D may be TRBD1 (5 bases). This CDR3 is built from 14 residues. Germline CDR1 is MNHNY and CDR2 is SVGAGI (reference sequence). V gave up 4 bases and J gave up 1 base, with 10 bases separating them. CDR3 residues: CASSSLDSNYGYTF. The CDR3 bases are TGTGCCAGCAGTTCCCTCGACAGTAACTATGGCTACACCTTC.